These 24 T cell receptor beta chains were all obtained from the same sample, sequenced in a study of CD8+ T cells in alopecia areata. Extracted RNA was reverse transcribed, and the resulting cDNA served as sequencing template. The method was immunoSEQ multiplex PCR; TCRdb's version includes in-frame clones alone and lacks a portion of them. The profile shows 98,000 or so clones, approximately 59% of them singletons. Sequencing input: CD8+ T cells sorted from blood. The receptors were sampled from a human donor in good health.

There are a few counts of this clone. V and J are TRBV13 and TRBJ1-6; D unclear. V was shortened by 10 bases and J by 10 bases, with 20 bases between the two germline ends. The germline V gene has CDR1 PRHDT and CDR2 FYEKMQ (reference sequence). This CDR3 has 14 amino acids. CDR3 nucleotide sequence: TGTGCCACCGCCCCGGGTCGGACGCAATCACCCCTCCACTTT. It codes for CATAPGRTQSPLHF.

The chain has TRBV7-8 and TRBJ2-7; D gene unclear. CDR3 size: 14 residues. CDR1 and CDR2 (germline): SGHVS, FQNEAQ. V was cut by 0 bases and J by 3 bases, with 9 bases left in between. The CDR3 spells CASSLAPSFYEQYF. In DNA, the CDR3 is TGTGCCAGCAGCTTAGCGCCTAGTTTCTACGAGCAGTACTTC.

This clone was seen only once. V usage is TRBV7-2 and J usage is TRBJ2-5; TRBD1 agrees at 8 bases. The CDR3 runs to 15 residues. Looked up from germline, CDR1 is SGHTA and CDR2 is FQGNSA. With V trimmed by 1 base and J by 5 bases, 6 bases remained unmatched. The CDR3 is CASSLGQGFWETQYF. In DNA form, the CDR3 reads TGTGCCAGCAGCTTAGGACAGGGGTTTTGGGAGACCCAGTACTTC. The full variable domain, its missing parts supplied by reference TRBV7-2 and TRBJ2-5, is GAGVSQSPSNKVTEKGKDVELRCDPISGHTALYWYRQSLGQGLEFLIYFQGNSAPDKSGLPSDRFSAERTGGSVSTLTIQRTQQEDSAVYLCASSLGQGFWETQYFGPGTRLLVL.

This sequence joins TRBV13 and TRBJ1-1; D possibly corresponds to TRBD1 (6 bases). The CDR3 loop spans 15 amino acids. The V gene's germline CDR1 is PRHDT and CDR2 FYEKMQ (reference sequence). With 0 bases removed from V and 0 bases from J, the gap between germline ends came to 8 bases. The CDR3 spells CASSLGTGMNTEAFF. DNA for the CDR3: TGTGCCAGCAGCTTAGGGACAGGAATGAACACTGAAGCTTTCTTT.

The rearrangement uses TRBV4-1 and TRBJ2-5; TRBD1 agrees at 9 bases. Germline V gene data show CDR1 as MGHRA and CDR2 as YSYEKL. The CDR3 totals 15 residues. After removal of 5 bases from V and 2 bases from J, the junction contained 6 bases not matched to a gene. As DNA, the CDR3 is TGCGCCAGCAGCTATGGGGGACAGGGACAAGAGACCCAGTACTTC. This codes for CASSYGGQGQETQYF.

This chain joins TRBV5-6 and TRBJ2-3; 7 bases are a match to TRBD1. With 0 bases clipped from V and 1 base from J, the junction kept 5 bases outside the gene matches. The length of the CDR3 is 16 residues. Germline V CDR1 and CDR2: SGHDT, YYEEEE. The CDR3 loop reads CASSLDRDRGTDTQYF. The CDR3 nucleotides read TGTGCCAGCAGCTTGGATAGGGACAGAGGCACAGATACGCAGTATTTT.

This clone was counted between two and nine times. The V gene is TRBV28, the J gene TRBJ2-1, with D tentatively TRBD1 (6 bases). The CDR3 has 17 residues. With 5 bases removed from V and 0 bases from J, the gap between germline ends came to 17 bases. CDR1 and CDR2 (germline): MDHEN, SYDVKM. The CDR3 sequence is CASSAPTGSSSYNEQFF. The DNA for the CDR3 is TGTGCCAGCAGTGCCCCGACAGGTTCGAGCTCCTACAATGAGCAGTTCTTC. The complete variable domain, with remaining parts taken from reference TRBV28 and TRBJ2-1, reads DVKVTQSSRYLVKRTGEKVFLECVQDMDHENMFWYRQDPGLGLRLIYFSYDVKMKEKGDIPEGYSVSREKKERFSLILESASTNQTSMYLCASSAPTGSSSYNEQFFGPGTRLTVL.

The sample holds a few counts of this clone. The rearrangement uses TRBV11-1 and TRBJ2-1; D is possibly TRBD1 (6 bases). Per germline, CDR1 SGHAT and CDR2 FQDESV (reference sequence). Trimming removed 5 bases at V and 0 bases at J, with 17 bases between. The CDR3 sequence is 17 residues long. The CDR3: CASSAAGAGASYNEQFF. The CDR3 DNA follows: TGTGCCAGCAGCGCCGCAGGGGCAGGGGCCTCCTACAATGAGCAGTTCTTC.

The J gene is TRBJ2-3, the V gene TRBV27, with 11 bases aligning to TRBD2. Germline CDR1 MNHEY, CDR2 SMNVEV (reference sequence). Trimming removed 6 bases from V and 3 bases from J; junction bases left unmatched: 5. CDR3 length: 15 amino acids. Written as DNA, the CDR3 is TGTGCCAGCAGGCTAGCGGGGGGACTAACAGATACGCAGTATTTT. It translates to CASRLAGGLTDTQYF.

V and J are TRBV5-6 and TRBJ2-1; 10 bases align to TRBD2. CDR1 and CDR2 (germline): SGHDT, YYEEEE. This CDR3 spans 16 amino acids. J was trimmed by 7 bases and V by 4 bases; bases with no gene match: 11. The CDR3 coding sequence is TGTGCCAGCAGCCCTACTAGCGGGGAGGTCCGGAATGAGCAGTTCTTC. Amino acids: CASSPTSGEVRNEQFF.

This clone was detected only a few times. The CDR3 DNA is TGTGCCAGCAGTACGGGCAGGGGGCAAGAGACCCAGTACTTC. This gives the protein CASSTGRGQETQYF. The chain recombines TRBV5-8 with TRBJ2-5; 7 bases align to TRBD1. Trimming cost V 5 bases and J 2 bases; bases outside gene matches: 6. The CDR3 is 14 amino acids. Germline-derived CDR1 and CDR2 are SGHTS and YDEGEE.

The chain joins TRBV29-1 to TRBJ2-6; no firm D call. Germline V gene data show CDR1 as SQVTM and CDR2 as ANQGSEA. The length of the CDR3 is 15 residues. V was trimmed by 0 bases and J by 2 bases, leaving 8 bases between them. The CDR3 DNA sequence: TGCAGCGTTGAAGATGATGGAACTGGGGCCAACGTCCTGACTTTC. Translated, it gives CSVEDDGTGANVLTF. Complete variable domain (other parts from reference TRBV29-1 and TRBJ2-6): SAVISQKPSRDICQRGTSLTIQCQVDSQVTMMFWYRQQPGQSLTLIATANQGSEATYESGFVIDKFPISRPNLTFSTLTVSNMSPEDSSIYLCSVEDDGTGANVLTFGAGSRLTVL.

The CDR3 loop reads CASSFRGPNYGYTF. For the CDR3, the DNA is TGTGCCAGCAGCTTCAGGGGACCTAACTATGGCTACACCTTC. J is TRBJ1-2 and V is TRBV13; D possibly corresponds to TRBD1 (6 bases). CDR3 length equals 14 residues. Trimming shortened V by 3 bases and J by 0 bases, and 8 bases separated the two germline ends. The germline CDR1 and CDR2 sequences are PRHDT and FYEKMQ (reference sequence).

The V gene is TRBV29-1, the J gene TRBJ1-2, with D hard to call. The CDR3 length is 12 residues. Germline V gene sequence: CDR1 SQVTM, CDR2 ANQGSEA. V was clipped by 4 bases and J by 8 bases, with 14 bases between them. As DNA, the CDR3 is TGCAGCGTTGTGTGGGATCTGGGCGGCTACACCTTC. Its protein product is CSVVWDLGGYTF.

The chain has TRBV11-2 and TRBJ2-1; 9 bases fit TRBD1. V dropped 6 bases and J dropped 15; count of bases not matched to a gene: 12. Per germline, CDR1 SGHAT and CDR2 FQNNGV. CDR3 length: 13 residues. Here the CDR3 reads CASSSIAGTGPFF. In DNA form, the CDR3 reads TGTGCCAGCAGTTCTATCGCCGGGACAGGGCCGTTCTTC. Full variable domain (rest looked up from reference TRBV11-2 and TRBJ2-1): EAGVAQSPRYKIIEKRQSVAFWCNPISGHATLYWYQQILGQGPKLLIQFQNNGVVDDSQLPKDRFSAERLKGVDSTLKIQPAKLEDSAVYLCASSSIAGTGPFFGPGTRLTVL.

This rearrangement joins TRBV7-9 to TRBJ2-7, with D unclear. The V gene lost 3 bases and the J gene lost 2 bases, with 5 bases spanning the gap. Germline CDR1 SEHNR, CDR2 FQNEAQ (reference sequence). The CDR3 is 12 amino acids. The CDR3 loop reads CASSFGPYEQYF. CDR3 coding DNA: TGTGCCAGCAGCTTCGGCCCCTACGAGCAGTACTTC.

The chain couples TRBV30 to TRBJ1-2; D gene unclear. From germline, CDR1 is GTSNPN and CDR2 SVGIG (reference sequence). The CDR3 covers 12 residues. V was clipped by 5 bases and J by 6 bases, with 13 bases between them. CDR3 in DNA: TGTGCCTGGGCCTCGTGGAGGGATGGCTACACCTTC. It codes for CAWASWRDGYTF. Filled out from reference TRBV30 and TRBJ1-2, the complete variable domain reads SQTIHQWPATLVQPVGSPLSLECTVEGTSNPNLYWYRQAAGRGLQLLFYSVGIGQISSEVPQNLSASRPQDRQFILSSKKLLLSDSGFYLCAWASWRDGYTFGSGTRLTVV.

This clone has a count of ten or more. The chain has TRBV4-2 and TRBJ1-4; D is ambiguous. The CDR3 spans 16 residues. The germline V gene encodes CDR1 LGHNA and CDR2 YNFKEQ. V lost 1 base to trimming and J lost 7 bases, with 16 bases between them. The chain's CDR3 is CASSQAESGGAEKLFF. The CDR3 nucleotides are TGTGCCAGCAGCCAAGCGGAGTCTGGAGGCGCTGAAAAACTGTTTTTT.

This clone was detected only once. The rearrangement uses TRBV27 and TRBJ2-6; D unclear. Trimming took off 2 bases at V and 0 bases at J, with 2 bases between the two ends. Germline-derived CDR1 and CDR2 are MNHEY and SMNVEV (reference sequence). CDR3 length: 14 amino acids. This chain's CDR3 is CASSLSSGANVLTF. The CDR3 nucleotides read TGTGCCAGCAGTTTAAGCTCTGGGGCCAACGTCCTGACTTTC. The full variable domain, rest sourced from reference TRBV27 and TRBJ2-6, is EAQVTQNPRYLITVTGKKLTVTCSQNMNHEYMSWYRQDPGLGLRQIYYSMNVEVTDKGDVPEGYKVSRKEKRNFPLILESPSPNQTSLYFCASSLSSGANVLTFGAGSRLTVL.

The rearrangement uses TRBV9 and TRBJ2-5; tentatively, D is TRBD2 (5 bases). The CDR3 has 14 residues. Trimming cost V 4 bases and J 3 bases, with 13 bases left between them. Per germline, CDR1 SGDLS and CDR2 YYNGEE. The CDR3 DNA sequence: TGTGCCAGCAGCTCCCCGGACGGGAAAGAGACCCAGTACTTC. It encodes CASSSPDGKETQYF.

The rearrangement uses TRBV5-6 and TRBJ1-6; D unclear. Trimming took 2 bases from V and 5 from J, leaving 8 bases between them. CDR1 and CDR2 (germline): SGHDT, YYEEEE. The CDR3 contains 14 residues. The CDR3 sequence: CASSFPGNNSPLHF. CDR3 coding DNA: TGTGCCAGCAGCTTCCCGGGTAATAATTCACCCCTCCACTTT.

This clone was observed a few times. The chain recombines TRBV10-3 with TRBJ1-5; possibly TRBD1 for D (6 bases). The CDR3 loop spans 15 amino acids. Per the germline V gene, CDR1 is ENHRY and CDR2 is SYGVKD. V shed 0 bases and J shed 5 bases, with 11 bases lying between them. CDR3 bases: TGTGCCATCAGTGAGTCGGACAGTCTATATCAGCCCCAGCATTTT. This sequence encodes CAISESDSLYQPQHF.

The J gene is TRBJ2-1, the V gene TRBV13; D is undetermined. CDR3 length equals 11 residues. Per germline, CDR1 PRHDT and CDR2 FYEKMQ (reference sequence). Trimming stripped 5 bases from V and 12 bases from J, with 11 bases between. CDR3 sequence reads: CASSRMVGQFF. The CDR3 region has the DNA TGTGCCAGCAGCCGAATGGTGGGGCAGTTCTTC. Full variable domain (rest looked up from reference TRBV13 and TRBJ2-1): AAGVIQSPRHLIKEKRETATLKCYPIPRHDTVYWYQQGPGQDPQFLISFYEKMQSDKGSIPDRFSAQQFSDYHSELNMSSLELGDSALYFCASSRMVGQFFGPGTRLTVL.

The chain couples TRBV5-4 to TRBJ2-5; D perhaps matches TRBD1 (5 bases). The V gene lost 1 base and the J gene lost 5 bases, with 15 bases spanning the gap. CDR1 and CDR2 from the germline V gene are SGHNT and YYREEE (reference sequence). This CDR3 comprises 15 residues. The CDR3 loop is CASSLSPVGRETQYF. The CDR3, as DNA: TGTGCCAGCAGCTTGTCCCCCGTGGGGCGGGAGACCCAGTACTTC.